Listed below are T cell receptor beta chains from one sample, sequenced in a study of Ad26.COV2.S vaccination and SARS-CoV-2 variants. The method was immunoSEQ multiplex PCR; TCRdb's version includes in-frame clones alone and lacks a portion of them. The sample shows hundreds of thousands of clones, around 82% of them seen only once. The material was peripheral blood, obtained in a trial of Ad26.COV2.S vaccine versus placebo. The receptors here all came from a person aged 18-60 years who received the Ad26.COV2.S COVID-19 vaccine or a placebo. CDR3s include the opening cysteine and the closing phenylalanine or tryptophan. The D gene is left open where the match is weak. Clone size appears in some rows only: once, few, many, or a class for an expanded clone.

D gene: TRBD1; V gene: TRBV7-2; clone size: -; J gene: TRBJ1-6; CDR3 protein: CASRSTGVGSPLHF; CDR3 DNA: TGTGCCAGCAGGAGTACAGGGGTGGGTTCACCCCTCCACTTT
D gene: TRBD1; V gene: TRBV4-1; clone size: -; J gene: TRBJ1-1; CDR3 protein: CASSQGIIGQGVLAFF; CDR3 DNA: TGCGCCAGCAGCCAAGGTATAATAGGGCAGGGGGTGTTAGCTTTCTTT
D gene: TRBD2; V gene: TRBV7-9; clone size: -; J gene: TRBJ2-3; CDR3 protein: CASSLIRGGKTDTQYF; CDR3 DNA: TGTGCCAGCAGCTTAATTCGGGGGGGCAAGACAGATACGCAGTATTTT
D gene: -; V gene: TRBV13; clone size: -; J gene: TRBJ2-3; CDR3 protein: CASSPLGGGPTDTQYF; CDR3 DNA: TGTGCCAGCAGCCCCTTGGGGGGAGGCCCCACAGATACGCAGTATTTT
D gene: -; V gene: TRBV5-1; clone size: -; J gene: TRBJ2-3; CDR3 protein: CASSSQADTQYF; CDR3 DNA: TGCGCCAGCAGCTCCCAAGCAGATACGCAGTATTTT
D gene: -; V gene: TRBV7-9; clone size: -; J gene: TRBJ1-4; CDR3 protein: CASSLGNGFDEKLFF; CDR3 DNA: TGTGCCAGCAGCTTAGGAAACGGGTTCGATGAAAAACTGTTTTTT
D gene: -; V gene: TRBV11-3; clone size: -; J gene: TRBJ1-5; CDR3 protein: CASSSNQPQHF; CDR3 DNA: TGTGCCAGCAGCTCAAATCAGCCCCAGCATTTT
D gene: -; V gene: TRBV3-1/TRBV3-2; clone size: -; J gene: TRBJ1-5; CDR3 protein: CASSPYRGVRQPQHF; CDR3 DNA: TGTGCCAGCAGCCCCTATAGGGGCGTGAGGCAGCCCCAGCATTTT
D gene: -; V gene: TRBV11-3; clone size: -; J gene: TRBJ2-1; CDR3 protein: CASSPQGGLLYNEQFF; CDR3 DNA: TGTGCCAGCAGCCCCCAGGGGGGACTACTTTACAATGAGCAGTTCTTC
D gene: -; V gene: TRBV11-3; clone size: -; J gene: TRBJ2-7; CDR3 protein: CASSARGKGSYEQYF; CDR3 DNA: TGTGCCAGCAGCGCCAGGGGAAAAGGTTCCTACGAGCAGTACTTC
D gene: TRBD2; V gene: TRBV9; clone size: -; J gene: TRBJ2-7; CDR3 protein: CASSFGGLAGENEQYF; CDR3 DNA: TGTGCCAGCTCTTTTGGCGGACTAGCGGGAGAGAATGAGCAGTACTTC
D gene: -; V gene: TRBV15; clone size: -; J gene: TRBJ1-2; CDR3 protein: CATSRDGTFGGGYTF; CDR3 DNA: TGTGCCACCAGCAGAGATGGGACCTTCGGAGGGGGCTACACCTTC
D gene: TRBD1; V gene: TRBV19; clone size: -; J gene: TRBJ1-6; CDR3 protein: CASRIQGADNSPLHF; CDR3 DNA: TGTGCCAGTAGAATCCAGGGGGCTGATAATTCACCCCTCCACTTT
D gene: -; V gene: TRBV15; clone size: once; J gene: TRBJ2-3; CDR3 protein: CATSTRLLELGEEDTQYF; CDR3 DNA: TGTGCCACCAGCACCAGACTCTTAGAACTAGGAGAGGAAGATACGCAGTATTTT
D gene: -; V gene: TRBV5-5; clone size: -; J gene: TRBJ1-1; CDR3 protein: CASIFTSGTEAFF; CDR3 DNA: TGTGCCAGCATCTTCACCTCGGGAACTGAAGCTTTCTTT
D gene: -; V gene: TRBV5-1; clone size: few; J gene: TRBJ2-7; CDR3 protein: CASSGGASEQYF; CDR3 DNA: TGCGCCAGCAGCGGAGGGGCCTCCGAGCAGTACTTC
D gene: -; V gene: TRBV10-3; clone size: -; J gene: TRBJ2-3; CDR3 protein: CAISDRADTQYF; CDR3 DNA: TGTGCCATCAGTGACAGGGCAGATACGCAGTATTTT
D gene: -; V gene: TRBV19; clone size: -; J gene: TRBJ2-1; CDR3 protein: CASSIGRSSYNEQFF; CDR3 DNA: TGTGCCAGTAGTATCGGTCGGAGCTCCTACAATGAGCAGTTCTTC
D gene: -; V gene: TRBV3-1/TRBV3-2; clone size: -; J gene: TRBJ2-5; CDR3 protein: CASSQVYADEETQYF; CDR3 DNA: TGTGCCAGCAGCCAAGTCTACGCGGATGAGGAGACCCAGTACTTC
D gene: TRBD1; V gene: TRBV11-2; clone size: -; J gene: TRBJ1-1; CDR3 protein: CASSLRGRGATEAFF; CDR3 DNA: TGTGCCAGCAGCTTAAGGGGCAGGGGGGCCACTGAAGCTTTCTTT
D gene: TRBD1; V gene: TRBV5-6; clone size: once; J gene: TRBJ2-7; CDR3 protein: CASSLGWTGGYEQYF; CDR3 DNA: TGTGCCAGCAGCTTGGGTTGGACAGGGGGGTACGAGCAGTACTTC
D gene: -; V gene: TRBV2; clone size: -; J gene: TRBJ1-1; CDR3 protein: CASSASSANTEAFF; CDR3 DNA: TGTGCCAGCAGTGCAAGCTCAGCTAACACTGAAGCTTTCTTT
D gene: TRBD1; V gene: TRBV7-9; clone size: -; J gene: TRBJ2-1; CDR3 protein: CASSLLQGVREQFF; CDR3 DNA: TGTGCCAGCAGCTTATTACAGGGGGTCCGTGAGCAGTTCTTC
D gene: TRBD2; V gene: TRBV5-1; clone size: -; J gene: TRBJ2-5; CDR3 protein: CASSWPERERKTQYF; CDR3 DNA: TGCGCCAGCAGCTGGCCAGAGCGGGAGCGGAAGACCCAGTACTTC
D gene: TRBD1; V gene: TRBV12-5; clone size: once; J gene: TRBJ1-1; CDR3 protein: CASGLGQGNTEAFF; CDR3 DNA: TGTGCTAGTGGTTTGGGACAGGGGAACACTGAAGCTTTCTTT
D gene: TRBD1; V gene: TRBV7-9; clone size: -; J gene: TRBJ1-2; CDR3 protein: CASSLQGAGYGYTF; CDR3 DNA: TGTGCCAGCAGCCTACAGGGGGCTGGCTATGGCTACACCTTC
D gene: -; V gene: TRBV29-1; clone size: -; J gene: TRBJ1-2; CDR3 protein: CSVVAANYGYTF; CDR3 DNA: TGCAGCGTTGTGGCCGCCAACTATGGCTACACCTTC
D gene: -; V gene: TRBV19; clone size: -; J gene: TRBJ1-1; CDR3 protein: CASSIATNGKAAFF; CDR3 DNA: TGTGCCAGTAGTATAGCCACGAACGGGAAGGCAGCTTTCTTT
D gene: TRBD2; V gene: TRBV7-9; clone size: -; J gene: TRBJ2-5; CDR3 protein: CASSYGLAFTEETQYF; CDR3 DNA: TGTGCCAGCAGCTATGGACTAGCGTTTACCGAAGAGACCCAGTACTTC
D gene: -; V gene: TRBV6-5; clone size: once; J gene: TRBJ1-2; CDR3 protein: CASSYSSTTNYGYTF; CDR3 DNA: TGTGCCAGCAGTTACTCTTCGACGACGAACTATGGCTACACCTTC
D gene: -; V gene: TRBV7-2; clone size: -; J gene: TRBJ1-5; CDR3 protein: CASSLARNQPQHF; CDR3 DNA: TGTGCCAGCAGCTTAGCCAGAAATCAGCCCCAGCATTTT
D gene: -; V gene: TRBV2; clone size: -; J gene: TRBJ1-1; CDR3 protein: CASSSGANTEAFF; CDR3 DNA: TGTGCCAGCAGTTCAGGGGCTAACACTGAAGCTTTCTTT
D gene: TRBD2; V gene: TRBV25-1; clone size: -; J gene: TRBJ2-7; CDR3 protein: CASSELGIAGAYEQYF; CDR3 DNA: TGTGCCAGCAGTGAATTGGGTATAGCGGGGGCCTACGAGCAGTACTTC
D gene: -; V gene: TRBV18; clone size: -; J gene: TRBJ2-7; CDR3 protein: CASSRGYEQYF; CDR3 DNA: TGTGCCAGCTCAAGGGGGTACGAGCAGTACTTC
D gene: -; V gene: TRBV12-3/TRBV12-4; clone size: -; J gene: TRBJ2-7; CDR3 protein: CASSLVRYEQYF; CDR3 DNA: TGTGCCAGCAGTTTAGTCCGGTACGAGCAGTACTTC
D gene: -; V gene: TRBV5-4; clone size: -; J gene: TRBJ1-1; CDR3 protein: CASSRGNTEAFF; CDR3 DNA: TGTGCCAGCAGTAGGGGGAACACTGAAGCTTTCTTT
D gene: -; V gene: TRBV12-3/TRBV12-4; clone size: -; J gene: TRBJ1-2; CDR3 protein: CASADGGWGYTF; CDR3 DNA: TGTGCCAGTGCAGACGGGGGTTGGGGCTACACCTTC
D gene: TRBD1; V gene: TRBV4-1; clone size: once; J gene: TRBJ1-2; CDR3 protein: CASSAPGQAAGGYTF; CDR3 DNA: TGCGCCAGCAGCGCTCCGGGACAGGCTGCGGGAGGCTACACCTTC
D gene: -; V gene: TRBV2; clone size: -; J gene: TRBJ1-2; CDR3 protein: CASSESGPFYGYTF; CDR3 DNA: TGTGCCAGCAGTGAATCTGGGCCGTTCTATGGCTACACCTTC
D gene: -; V gene: TRBV11-2; clone size: -; J gene: TRBJ1-2; CDR3 protein: CASSPVGLYGYTF; CDR3 DNA: TGTGCCAGCAGCCCCGTGGGACTATATGGCTACACCTTC
D gene: -; V gene: TRBV29-1; clone size: -; J gene: TRBJ1-3; CDR3 protein: CSVVSDGNTIYF; CDR3 DNA: TGCAGCGTTGTATCCGATGGAAACACCATATATTTT
D gene: -; V gene: TRBV29-1; clone size: -; J gene: TRBJ2-3; CDR3 protein: CSVNRADTQYF; CDR3 DNA: TGCAGCGTTAACAGGGCAGATACGCAGTATTTT
D gene: -; V gene: TRBV2; clone size: -; J gene: TRBJ2-3; CDR3 protein: CASRISTDTQYF; CDR3 DNA: TGTGCCAGCAGAATTAGCACAGATACGCAGTATTTT
D gene: -; V gene: TRBV5-1; clone size: -; J gene: TRBJ1-5; CDR3 protein: CASSLGQDNQPQHF; CDR3 DNA: TGCGCCAGCAGCTTGGGACAGGACAATCAGCCCCAGCATTTT
D gene: -; V gene: TRBV19; clone size: few; J gene: TRBJ1-5; CDR3 protein: CASSIDLKGDQPQHF; CDR3 DNA: TGTGCCAGTAGTATAGATCTCAAGGGAGATCAGCCCCAGCATTTT
D gene: -; V gene: TRBV24-1; clone size: -; J gene: TRBJ1-1; CDR3 protein: CATSDSDPNTEAFF; CDR3 DNA: TGTGCCACCAGTGATTCGGACCCAAACACTGAAGCTTTCTTT
D gene: TRBD1; V gene: TRBV3-1/TRBV3-2; clone size: -; J gene: TRBJ1-4; CDR3 protein: CASRGSDRGWKLFF; CDR3 DNA: TGTGCCAGCAGGGGATCAGACAGGGGATGGAAACTGTTTTTT
D gene: -; V gene: TRBV29-1; clone size: once; J gene: TRBJ1-1; CDR3 protein: CSTDVGYNTEAFF; CDR3 DNA: TGCAGCACCGACGTGGGCTATAACACTGAAGCTTTCTTT
D gene: TRBD2; V gene: TRBV19; clone size: -; J gene: TRBJ2-3; CDR3 protein: CATQRDGAPSTDTQYF; CDR3 DNA: TGTGCCACTCAGCGGGACGGGGCCCCGTCCACAGATACGCAGTATTTT
D gene: -; V gene: TRBV7-9; clone size: -; J gene: TRBJ2-7; CDR3 protein: CASSPRPISYEQYF; CDR3 DNA: TGTGCCAGCAGCCCCCGACCGATTTCCTACGAGCAGTACTTC